A single T cell receptor beta chain is shown here with its context. Clones were read by immunoSEQ multiplex PCR, and TCRdb kept only the in-frame ones, dropping some. Of about 86,000 clones listed, more than 75% are singletons. This record comes from a study of T cell responses to AZD1222 COVID-19 vaccine. Trimming cost V 4 bases and J 4 bases; bases outside gene matches: 5. This CDR3 region has 15 residues. Germline CDR1 and CDR2: MGHRA and YSYEKL. The chain uses TRBV4-1 and TRBJ2-1; 9 bases are a match to TRBD1. This TCR came from an adult in good health. The specimen was peripheral blood, collected on day 0 of AZD1222 vaccination. The DNA of the CDR3 is TGCGCCAGCAGCCCCGGGACAGGGCGATACAATGAGCAGTTCTTC. Amino acids: CASSPGTGRYNEQFF.